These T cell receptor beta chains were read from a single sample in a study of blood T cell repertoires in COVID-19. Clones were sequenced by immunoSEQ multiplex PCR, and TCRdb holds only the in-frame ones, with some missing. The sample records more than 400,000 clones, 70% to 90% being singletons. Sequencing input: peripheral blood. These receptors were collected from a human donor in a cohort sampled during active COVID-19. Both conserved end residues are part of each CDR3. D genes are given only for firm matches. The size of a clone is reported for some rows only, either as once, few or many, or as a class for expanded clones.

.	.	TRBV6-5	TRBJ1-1	TGTGCCAGCAGCCCCCAAAATCACATGAACACTGAAGCTTTCTTT	CASSPQNHMNTEAFF
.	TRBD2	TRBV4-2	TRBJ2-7	TGTGCCAGCAGCCAAGATGGGAGCCGAGTAGCGGGGGAGCAGTACTTC	CASSQDGSRVAGEQYF
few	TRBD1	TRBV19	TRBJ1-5	TGTGCCAGTACTGGACCGGGACAGGGGGCTCATCAGCCCCAGCATTTT	CASTGPGQGAHQPQHF
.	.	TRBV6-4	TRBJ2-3	TGTGCCAGCAGTGGACAGGGAGGAGATACGCAGTATTTT	CASSGQGGDTQYF
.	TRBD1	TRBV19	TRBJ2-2	TGTGCCAGTAGTAGCCGACAGGGGGCATTACACGGGGAGCTGTTTTTT	CASSSRQGALHGELFF
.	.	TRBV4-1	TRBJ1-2	TGCGCCAGCAGCCAAAGACGGGCTAACTATGGCTACACCTTC	CASSQRRANYGYTF
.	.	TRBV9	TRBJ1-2	TGTGCCAGCAGCGACGATCCGACAGGTTATGGCTACACCTTC	CASSDDPTGYGYTF
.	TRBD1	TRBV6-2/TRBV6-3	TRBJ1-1	TGTGCCAGCAGTTCCCGGAACTTACAGGGGGCGCGCGGTGAAGCTTTCTTT	CASSSRNLQGARGEAFF
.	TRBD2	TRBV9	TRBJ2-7	TGTGCCAGCAGCGTAGACGAGCGTAGCGGGATAAGAGAGCAGTACTTC	CASSVDERSGIREQYF
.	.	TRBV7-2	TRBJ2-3	TGTGCCAGCAGCCAAGGGCCTAGCGAGGAGGTACATACGCAGTATTTT	CASSQGPSEEVHTQYF
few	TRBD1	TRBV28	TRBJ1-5	TGTGCCAGCAGAACCGGGACAGGGGCTCAGCCCCAGCATTTT	CASRTGTGAQPQHF
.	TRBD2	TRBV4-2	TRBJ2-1	TGTGCCAGCAGCGCTCGGGGTCTAGCGGGAGAAGGGTCCTACAATGAGCAGTTCTTC	CASSARGLAGEGSYNEQFF
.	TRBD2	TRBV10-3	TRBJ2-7	TGTGCCATCAGTGATAAACTAGCGGGAGTAAACGAGCAGTACTTC	CAISDKLAGVNEQYF
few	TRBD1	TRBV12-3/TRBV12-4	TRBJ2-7	TGTGCCAGCAGTCCTACAGGGGTTTACGAGCAGTACTTC	CASSPTGVYEQYF
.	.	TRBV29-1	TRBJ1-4	TGCAGCGTTGAACGGAGTGGTGCAACTAATGAAAAACTGTTTTTT	CSVERSGATNEKLFF
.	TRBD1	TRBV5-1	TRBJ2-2	TGCGCCAGCAGCCCCCCGGGACAGGGGATGACCGGGGAGCTGTTTTTT	CASSPPGQGMTGELFF
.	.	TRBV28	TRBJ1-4	TGTGCCAGCAGTTTGGCCGGTGGAGGTGAAAAACTGTTTTTT	CASSLAGGGEKLFF
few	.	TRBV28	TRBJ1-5	TGTGCCAGCAGTTTACCCTCCTCAACGGGTATAGGGGGTGGCAATCAGCCCCAGCATTTT	CASSLPSSTGIGGGNQPQHF
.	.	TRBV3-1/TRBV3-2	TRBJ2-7	TGTGCCAGCAGCCAAGATCGAGGGACTGCTAGGTTGTACGAGCAGTACTTC	CASSQDRGTARLYEQYF
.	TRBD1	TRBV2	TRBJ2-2	TGTGCCAGCAGGGGGACAGGGGGATTCACCGGGGAGCTGTTTTTT	CASRGTGGFTGELFF
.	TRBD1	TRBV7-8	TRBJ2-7	TGTGCCAGCAGCTTAGGGGGACAGGGAGTCTACGAGCAGTACTTC	CASSLGGQGVYEQYF
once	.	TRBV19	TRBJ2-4	TGTGCCAGTAGAGGTTCTGGAGGAAACATTCAGTACTTC	CASRGSGGNIQYF
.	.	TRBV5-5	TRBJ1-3	TGTGCCAGCAGCTTGGCCTCACGACTCTCTGGAAACACCATATATTTT	CASSLASRLSGNTIYF
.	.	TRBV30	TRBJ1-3	TGTGCCTGGAGTACGGGCTCTGGAAACACCATATATTTT	CAWSTGSGNTIYF
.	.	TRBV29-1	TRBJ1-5	TGCAGCGTTGACTCGGGTGGCAATCAGCCCCAGCATTTT	CSVDSGGNQPQHF
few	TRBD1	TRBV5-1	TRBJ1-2	TGCGCCAGCAGCTTGGCCGACAGGGGCTTCTATGGCTACACCTTC	CASSLADRGFYGYTF
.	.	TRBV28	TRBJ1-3	TGTGCCAGCAGCTCAAATAAAGGACAGTACTCTGGAAACACCATATATTTT	CASSSNKGQYSGNTIYF
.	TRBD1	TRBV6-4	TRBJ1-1	TGTGCCAGCAGCGTGGACAGGGGCTTCACTGAAGCTTTCTTT	CASSVDRGFTEAFF
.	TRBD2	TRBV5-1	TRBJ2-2	TGCGCCAGCAGCCCACTGGGACTAGCGATTCACACCGGGGAGCTGTTTTTT	CASSPLGLAIHTGELFF
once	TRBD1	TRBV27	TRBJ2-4	TGTGCCAGCAGTGGCGGACAGGGAGGCATTCAGTACTTC	CASSGGQGGIQYF
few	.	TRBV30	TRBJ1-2	TGTGCCTGGAGTGTAAGGACGGGAGTCGGAGCTGCTTATGGCTACACCTTC	CAWSVRTGVGAAYGYTF
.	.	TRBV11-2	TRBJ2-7	TGTGCCAGCAGCCTAGTGCACGGGATCTACGAGCAGTACTTC	CASSLVHGIYEQYF
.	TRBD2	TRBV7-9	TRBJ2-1	TGTGCCAGCTCCTGGACTAGCGGGAAGAATGAGCAGTTCTTC	CASSWTSGKNEQFF
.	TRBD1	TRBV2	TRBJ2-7	TGTGCCAGCAAGGGGGCGCCTACCTACGAGCAGTACTTC	CASKGAPTYEQYF
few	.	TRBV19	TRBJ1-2	TGTGCCAGTAGTAGCCAGAATAACTATGGCTACACCTTC	CASSSQNNYGYTF
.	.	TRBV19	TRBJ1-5	TGTGCCAGTATGAGGCATTTTGATCAGCCCCAGCATTTT	CASMRHFDQPQHF
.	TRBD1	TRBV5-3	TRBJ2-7	TGTGCCAGAAGCTCACAGAACCTAACCCCGGGACAGAGTTACTACGAGCAGTACTTC	CARSSQNLTPGQSYYEQYF
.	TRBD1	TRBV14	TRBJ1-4	TGTGCCAGCAGCCAATGGACAGGGGGCGAGGGACTGTTTTTT	CASSQWTGGEGLFF
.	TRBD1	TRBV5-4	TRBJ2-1	TGTGCCAGCAGCTTGGACAGGGGCTCTTACAATGAGCAGTTCTTC	CASSLDRGSYNEQFF
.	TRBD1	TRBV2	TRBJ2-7	TGTGCCAGCAGGACGGGACAGGCGAAATCCTACGAGCAGTACTTC	CASRTGQAKSYEQYF